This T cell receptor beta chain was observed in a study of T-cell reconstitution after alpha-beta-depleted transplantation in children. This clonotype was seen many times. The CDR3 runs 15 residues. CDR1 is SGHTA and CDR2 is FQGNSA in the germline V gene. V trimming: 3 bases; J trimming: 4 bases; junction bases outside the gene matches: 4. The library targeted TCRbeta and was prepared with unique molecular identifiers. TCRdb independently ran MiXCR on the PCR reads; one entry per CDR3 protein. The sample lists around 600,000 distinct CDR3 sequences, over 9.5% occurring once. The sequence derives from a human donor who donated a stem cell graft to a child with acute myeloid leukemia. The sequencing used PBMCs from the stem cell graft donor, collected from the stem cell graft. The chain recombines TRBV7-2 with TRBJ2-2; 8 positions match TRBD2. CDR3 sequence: CASSFETSATGELFF. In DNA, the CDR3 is TGTGCCAGCAGCTTTGAGACTAGCGCCACCGGGGAGCTGTTTTTT.